A selection of T cell receptor beta chains follows, all from one sample in a study of T-cell reconstitution after alpha-beta-depleted transplantation in children. TCRdb itself ran the PCR reads through MiXCR, one entry per CDR3 protein. The top ten hold less than 40% of the sample, which has 200,000 to 250,000 distinct CDR3 sequences, under 8.5% seen once. The sequences come from PBMCs, mostly from graft donor cells, collected 360 days after TCRalphabeta/CD19-depleted stem cell transplant. The receptors here all came from a male patient aged 2-15 years who had a stem cell transplant for acute myeloid leukemia, so the T cells may come from the graft donor. CDR3s leave out the opening cysteine and the closing phenylalanine or tryptophan. A D gene is named only where the DNA matches it firmly.

CDR3	length	D	V	J
ASSLDGVNNEQY	12	-	TRBV5-1	TRBJ2-7
SARPLTSNNEQF	12	-	TRBV20-1	TRBJ2-1
SVEGGGQGYNEQF	13	TRBD1	TRBV29-1	TRBJ2-1
ASSLGTGGNTIY	12	-	TRBV5-1	TRBJ1-3
ASSLGTAGTQY	11	-	TRBV11-1	TRBJ2-5
ASSLQGYPYEQY	12	-	TRBV5-1	TRBJ2-7
SARGRDRGDNEQF	13	TRBD1	TRBV20-1	TRBJ2-1
ASSPTGVTDTQY	12	-	TRBV12-3/TRBV12-4	TRBJ2-3
ASSYASQGFGYT	12	TRBD1	TRBV6-5	TRBJ1-2
ASSSGPLGVGELF	13	-	TRBV5-1	TRBJ2-2
ASSLVALTDTQY	12	-	TRBV5-1	TRBJ2-3
SVSQGDYGYT	10	-	TRBV29-1	TRBJ1-2
ASTSSSGELF	10	-	TRBV7-7	TRBJ2-2
ASSLRLLGRGYT	12	-	TRBV12-3/TRBV12-4	TRBJ1-2
ASSADLNTGELF	12	-	TRBV12-3/TRBV12-4	TRBJ2-2
ASSPLGGYGYT	11	-	TRBV12-3/TRBV12-4	TRBJ1-2
SVSVPRGYNEQF	12	-	TRBV29-1	TRBJ2-1
SALGGPSTEAF	11	-	TRBV20-1	TRBJ1-1
ASSPGDGVGTDTQY	14	-	TRBV12-3/TRBV12-4	TRBJ2-3
SARARRPTGELF	12	-	TRBV20-1	TRBJ2-2
SATDLWGNEQY	11	-	TRBV20-1	TRBJ2-7
SVEDRQGTNSGANVLT	16	TRBD1	TRBV29-1	TRBJ2-6
AISEDVRQGSDWAF	14	TRBD1	TRBV10-3	TRBJ1-1
ASSPGHEQY	9	-	TRBV7-2	TRBJ2-7
ASSLLAGGGNEQF	13	TRBD2	TRBV12-3/TRBV12-4	TRBJ2-1
ASSIPGYTGELF	12	-	TRBV19	TRBJ2-2
ASRKSSETQY	10	-	TRBV6-2/TRBV6-3	TRBJ2-5
ASSLGQQAF	9	-	TRBV12-3/TRBV12-4	TRBJ1-1
ASSLVRGTSPLH	12	TRBD1	TRBV12-3/TRBV12-4	TRBJ1-6
SVTGTPSTDTQY	12	-	TRBV29-1	TRBJ2-3
ASSLTPGLAGQSYNEQF	17	TRBD2	TRBV4-1	TRBJ2-1
ASSGTLSYNEQF	12	-	TRBV12-3/TRBV12-4	TRBJ2-1
ASSLLLAGAYNEQF	14	TRBD2	TRBV11-2	TRBJ2-1
ASSAGTGAGQPQH	13	TRBD1	TRBV5-6	TRBJ1-5
ASKKSSRASKSSGNTIY	17	-	TRBV12-3/TRBV12-4	TRBJ1-3
ASSSWDRPAYGYT	13	TRBD1	TRBV12-3/TRBV12-4	TRBJ1-2
ASSLDSLDNEQF	12	-	TRBV12-3/TRBV12-4	TRBJ2-1
ASSPEYNEQF	10	-	TRBV7-9	TRBJ2-1
ASSPTGPANTGELF	14	-	TRBV7-3	TRBJ2-2
ASSQDRFLAGHSTDTQY	17	TRBD2	TRBV4-1	TRBJ2-3
ASRSSSQPQH	10	-	TRBV28	TRBJ1-5
ASSQEVGVEKLF	12	-	TRBV4-2	TRBJ1-4
ASSFGLTYEQY	11	-	TRBV12-3/TRBV12-4	TRBJ2-7
ASSLELRVKVDTQY	14	-	TRBV5-1	TRBJ2-3
ATSRVFSGREQF	12	TRBD2	TRBV15	TRBJ2-1
ASSSPGRTSSTDTQY	15	-	TRBV7-9	TRBJ2-3
SVDLPTDTQY	10	-	TRBV29-1	TRBJ2-3
ASSLRQAGSYEQY	13	-	TRBV5-6	TRBJ2-7
ASSSRTSGRANEQF	14	TRBD2	TRBV9	TRBJ2-1
SARERGQGFEQY	12	TRBD1	TRBV20-1	TRBJ2-7
ASSSQEEVSNIQY	13	-	TRBV19	TRBJ2-4
SATLTGEGTQY	11	-	TRBV20-1	TRBJ2-5
ASSLTGAGELF	11	-	TRBV27	TRBJ2-2